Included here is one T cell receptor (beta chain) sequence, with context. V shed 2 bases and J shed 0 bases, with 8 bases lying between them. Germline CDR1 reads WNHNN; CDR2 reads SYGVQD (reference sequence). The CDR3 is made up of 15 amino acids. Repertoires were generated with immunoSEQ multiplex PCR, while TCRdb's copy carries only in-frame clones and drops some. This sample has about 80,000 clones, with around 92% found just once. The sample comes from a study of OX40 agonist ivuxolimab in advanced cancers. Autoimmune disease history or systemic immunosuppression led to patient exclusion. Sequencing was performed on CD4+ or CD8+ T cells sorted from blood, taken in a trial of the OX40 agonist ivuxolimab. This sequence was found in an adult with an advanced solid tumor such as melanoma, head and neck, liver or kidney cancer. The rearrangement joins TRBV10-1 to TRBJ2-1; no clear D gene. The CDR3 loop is CASSERVSSYNEQFF. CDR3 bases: TGCGCCAGCAGTGAGCGGGTTAGCTCCTACAATGAGCAGTTCTTC.